This T cell receptor beta chain originates from a study of blood T cell repertoires in COVID-19. There are 15 residues in the CDR3. CDR1 is SEHNR and CDR2 is FQNEAQ in the germline V gene (reference sequence). V shed 5 bases, J shed 5 bases, and the junction held 11 bases outside the gene matches. Only in-frame clones appear in the TCRdb table, and some are missing; sequencing was by immunoSEQ multiplex PCR. The sample holds under 250,000 clones; roughly nine tenths are singletons and the top ten take 1.6%. This clone was picked up one time. Sequencing was carried out using peripheral blood. This chain connects TRBV7-9 to TRBJ2-7, with TRBD2 matching 8 bases. This receptor was taken from a woman aged 55-75 years who had recovered from COVID-19. CDR3 in DNA: TGTGCCAGCAGCCCGGGGGGGATCCTGCCGGACGAGCAGTACTTC. The encoded protein is CASSPGGILPDEQYF.